The clone carrying this TCR beta chain was counted many times. The junction departs from the called germline gene at one end, perhaps through a read error. Thyroid ultrasound, orbital computed tomography, clinical symptoms, and serum thyroxine and TRAb underpinned diagnoses. Germline V gene sequence: CDR1 MDHEN, CDR2 SYDVKM. The CDR3 extends over 12 amino acids. The sample is drawn from a study of T cells in Graves' hyperthyroidism and ophthalmopathy. Researchers amplified the TCR beta CDR3 regions from RNA transcripts. HTBI primers drove first-round RT-PCR of the TCR CDR3. Using its own MiXCR run on the multiplex PCR reads, TCRdb lists one record per CDR3 protein. In the table there are over 200,000 distinct CDR3 sequences, roughly 15% of which are singletons.

Sequencing used blood. This rearrangement joins TRBV28 to TRBJ2-1, with 7 bases identical to TRBD2. The origin of this receptor is a woman between 40 and 55 years old with Graves' hyperthyroidism that later progressed to Graves' ophthalmopathy. CDR3 residues: CANSFGTGGQFF. CDR3 coding DNA: TGTGCCAACAGTTTTGGAACGGGGGGGCAGTTCTTC.